A single sample is the source of the 17 T cell receptor beta chains below, sequenced in a study of blood T cells in healthy people across ages. Then a second PCR, running about 7 to 11 cycles, was carried out with a sample-barcoded 5' primer and a J-beta primer mix. A single record per CDR3 protein comes from TCRdb applying MiXCR to the 5' RACE reads. The profile covers about 590,000 distinct CDR3 sequences, with less than 35% appearing a single time and approximately 15% taken by the ten largest. What was sequenced was blood. The receptors originated from a woman aged 80 or over in good health.

This chain joins TRBV15 and TRBJ2-3, with D hard to call. Germline assignment: CDR1 LNHNV and CDR2 YYDKDF (reference sequence). The CDR3 length is 15 residues. With 0 bases removed from V and 0 bases from J, the gap between germline ends came to 7 bases. This CDR3 reads CATSRELTSTDTQYF. CDR3 DNA: TGTGCCACCAGCAGAGAACTGACTAGCACAGATACGCAGTATTTT.

This clonotype was recorded at least ten times. The chain employs TRBV7-2 and TRBJ2-1, with D perhaps given as TRBD1 or TRBD2 (5 bases each). This CDR3 contains 14 residues. The germline gives CDR1 SGHTA, CDR2 FQGNSA. Trimming pared 3 bases from V and 7 bases from J, leaving 13 bases between. CDR3 sequence: CASSFLSEGNEQFF. As DNA, the CDR3 is TGTGCCAGCAGCTTTTTGTCTGAGGGGAATGAGCAGTTCTTC. Filled out from reference TRBV7-2 and TRBJ2-1, the complete variable domain reads GAGVSQSPSNKVTEKGKDVELRCDPISGHTALYWYRQSLGQGLEFLIYFQGNSAPDKSGLPSDRFSAERTGGSVSTLTIQRTQQEDSAVYLCASSFLSEGNEQFFGPGTRLTVL.

This clonotype was seen a handful of times. V and J are TRBV5-6 and TRBJ1-3; 7 bases map to TRBD1. Germline assignment: CDR1 SGHDT and CDR2 YYEEEE. The CDR3 has 15 residues. V lost 3 bases and J lost 3; bases outside the gene matches: 6. The CDR3 nucleotides are TGTGCCAGCAGCTCTTACAGGGGTTTTGGAAACACCATATATTTT. It translates to CASSSYRGFGNTIYF.

Many counts were recorded for this clonotype. The gene calls are TRBV7-3 and TRBJ2-1; 10 nucleotides align to TRBD2. Trimming cost V 5 bases and J 8 bases; bases outside gene matches: 12. The germline V gene has CDR1 SGHTA and CDR2 FQGTGA. The CDR3 is made up of 16 amino acids. The CDR3 DNA reads as TGTGCCAGCAGCCCATTAGCGGGGGGCCGGGGGGATGAGCAGTTCTTC. It encodes CASSPLAGGRGDEQFF. Complete variable domain (other parts from reference TRBV7-3 and TRBJ2-1): GAGVSQTPSNKVTEKGKYVELRCDPISGHTALYWYRQSLGQGPEFLIYFQGTGAADDSGLPNDRFFAVRPEGSVSTLKIQRTERGDSAVYLCASSPLAGGRGDEQFFGPGTRLTVL.

The chain joins TRBV20-1 to TRBJ2-7, with D possibly being TRBD2 (5 bases). This CDR3 spans 14 amino acids. V lost 0 bases, J lost 5 bases, and 14 bases lay in between. Germline V gives CDR1 DFQATT, CDR2 SNEGSKA (reference sequence). The CDR3 spells CSARDILAHHEQYF. The CDR3 DNA is TGCAGTGCTAGAGATATTCTAGCCCACCACGAGCAGTACTTC.

This clonotype rates as medium-sized. V gene TRBV20-1 combines with J gene TRBJ2-7; 11 nucleotides match TRBD1. CDR1 and CDR2 (germline): DFQATT, SNEGSKA (reference sequence). The J segment lost 5 bases and the V segment lost 0 bases, leaving 6 bases of the junction unmatched. The CDR3 consists of 15 residues. CDR3 nucleotide sequence: TGCAGTGCTAGAGATACCGGGACAGGGGGAGACGAGCAGTACTTC. Translating it yields CSARDTGTGGDEQYF.

This clonotype was picked up a small number of times. This sequence joins TRBV5-8 and TRBJ1-1; no reliable D call. Germline CDR1 reads SGHTS; CDR2 reads YDEGEE. Trimming removed 4 bases at V and 4 bases at J, with 11 bases between. CDR3 length: 13 amino acids. For the CDR3, the DNA is TGTGCCAGCAGCCGTTACACGGGCACTGAAGCTTTCTTT. Translating it yields CASSRYTGTEAFF.

About this clonotype itself: This sequence may be a read error, since a much larger clone differs from it by one base. The V and J genes are TRBV9 and TRBJ1-2, with D possibly TRBD1 on 6 matching bases. Germline V gene sequence: CDR1 SGDLS, CDR2 YYNGEE. The CDR3 length is 14 residues. Trimming pared 1 base from V and 7 bases from J, leaving 14 bases between. CDR3 sequence: CASSVLAGASGYTF. The CDR3 DNA is TGTGCCAGCAGCGTATTGGCGGGGGCGAGTGGCTACACCTTC. Complete variable domain (other parts from reference TRBV9 and TRBJ1-2): DSGVTQTPKHLITATGQRVTLRCSPRSGDLSVYWYQQSLDQGLQFLIQYYNGEERAKGNILERFSAQQFPDLHSELNLSSLELGDSALYFCASSVLAGASGYTFGSGTRLTVV.

Concerning this clonotype itself: Being one base from a much bigger clone, this may be a read error. The V call is TRBV7-2, the J call TRBJ1-1, with D possibly being TRBD1 (5 bases). Germline V gene data show CDR1 as SGHTA and CDR2 as FQGNSA. This CDR3 has 14 residues. The chain's CDR3 is CASSPGRKNAEAFF. In DNA form, the CDR3 reads TGTGCCAGCAGCCCGGGACGGAAGAACGCTGAAGCTTTCTTT.

This clonotype was recorded many times. J is TRBJ1-1 and V is TRBV20-1; TRBD1 might be the D (6 bases). Germline V gene lookup returns CDR1 DFQATT and CDR2 SNEGSKA (reference sequence). CDR3 length: 11 residues. Trimming removed 5 bases from V and 7 bases from J, with 11 bases in between. In DNA form, the CDR3 reads TGCAGTGCTCTACAGGGTAGTGAAGCTTTCTTT. This sequence encodes CSALQGSEAFF.

This clonotype was detected many times. The genes are TRBV6-6 and TRBJ2-7, with 7 bases that match TRBD1. With 6 bases clipped from V and 4 bases from J, the junction kept 18 bases outside the gene matches. Germline V gene data show CDR1 as MNHNY and CDR2 as SVGAGI (reference sequence). The CDR3 spans 17 residues. CDR3 region: CASSNTPPGQNLYEQYF. CDR3 sequence (DNA): TGTGCCAGCAGCAACACCCCCCCGGGACAGAACCTATACGAGCAGTACTTC.

The rearrangement links TRBV10-3 to TRBJ2-5; 9 nucleotides agree with TRBD1. The CDR3 length is 14 residues. V lost 5 bases, J lost 11 bases, and 12 bases stayed unmatched. The germline gives CDR1 ENHRY, CDR2 SYGVKD. CDR3: CAISIRDRDGEQYF. CDR3 nucleotides: TGTGCCATCAGTATCCGGGACAGGGATGGGGAGCAGTACTTC.

On this clonotype: This may be a read error, as it is one base from a much larger clone. The chain carries TRBV11-3 and TRBJ2-1; the D gene could be TRBD1 or TRBD2 (5 bases each). The CDR3 runs 13 residues. The germline V gene has CDR1 SGHNT and CDR2 YENEEA. The CDR3 sequence: CASSLDRGNEQVF. In nucleotides, the CDR3 is TGTGCCAGCAGCTTAGATCGGGGCAATGAGCAGGTCTTC.

This clonotype was counted only a few times. This may be a read error, as it is one base from a much larger clone. The rearrangement joins TRBV12-3 or TRBV12-4 to TRBJ2-5, with 7 bases matching TRBD2. CDR3 size: 14 residues. V dropped 6 bases and J dropped 7; count of bases not matched to a gene: 11. The CDR3 spells CASRMGGEGWTQYF. In nucleotides, the CDR3 is TGTGCCAGCAGAATGGGAGGGGAAGGTTGGACCCAGTACTTC.

On this clonotype itself: Just one base apart from a much larger clone, this may be a read error. The chain recombines TRBV20-1 with TRBJ1-5; D possibly corresponds to TRBD1 (5 bases). From germline, CDR1 is DFQATT and CDR2 SNEGSKA (reference sequence). The V end lost 1 base, the J end lost 4 bases, and 14 bases lay between the germline ends. The CDR3 has 15 residues. The CDR3 nucleotides are TGCAGTGCTAGAGGTGGGAGGGGCGGGAATCAGCCCCAGCATTTT. Translating it yields CSARGGRGGNQPQHF.

This clonotype was seen many times. The rearrangement uses TRBV20-1 and TRBJ2-7, with 8 nucleotides matching TRBD2. Germline trimming cut 3 bases from V and 3 bases from J; bases unmatched to any gene: 4. The CDR3 has 13 residues. CDR1 DFQATT and CDR2 SNEGSKA come from the germline V gene (reference sequence). CDR3 sequence reads: CSASWREDYEQYF. The DNA of the CDR3 is TGCAGTGCTAGTTGGCGGGAGGACTACGAGCAGTACTTC.

The V gene is TRBV9, the J gene TRBJ2-7; 9 positions agree with TRBD1. This CDR3 spans 14 amino acids. Germline values: CDR1 SGDLS, CDR2 YYNGEE. Trimming removed 3 bases from V and 3 bases from J; junction bases left unmatched: 4. This chain's CDR3 is CASSARDRDYEQYF. The CDR3 DNA reads TGTGCCAGCAGCGCCCGGGACAGGGACTACGAGCAGTACTTC.